This T cell receptor beta chain was found in a study of T cells in Graves' hyperthyroidism and ophthalmopathy. Researchers defined stable Graves' hyperthyroidism as no ophthalmopathy progression within 18 months. The CDR3 regions of TCR beta were amplified from RNA transcripts. The primer set for the first-round RT-PCR of the TCR CDR3 was HTBI. A single record per CDR3 protein comes from TCRdb applying MiXCR to the multiplex PCR reads. The sample carries hundreds of thousands of distinct CDR3 sequences, more than 13% recorded once. With 5 bases clipped from V and 4 bases from J, the junction kept 5 bases outside the gene matches. CDR1 and CDR2 from the germline V gene are SEHNR and FQNEAQ (reference sequence). The CDR3 totals 14 residues. In regard to this clonotype: Its specificity is unknown.

Overall study findings and caveats: Prediction of ophthalmopathy progression came a median around 6.5 months pre-onset.

The sequence was collected from a woman aged 25 to 39 with Graves' hyperthyroidism. The chain has TRBV7-9 and TRBJ2-1, with 7 bases lining up with TRBD2. The sample taken for sequencing was blood. CDR3 sequence reads: CASSQTSRYNEQFF. For the CDR3, the DNA is TGTGCCAGCAGCCAGACTAGCAGGTACAATGAGCAGTTCTTC.